This passage covers 17 T cell receptor beta chains from one sample sequenced in a study of blood T cell repertoires in COVID-19. Generated by immunoSEQ multiplex PCR, the TCRdb table keeps only in-frame clones and is missing some. Here the sample spans roughly 160,000 clones, more than 65% being singletons. Sequenced material: PBMCs or T cells enriched from blood (not recorded which). These receptor sequences come from a man between 60 and 70 years old who had recovered from COVID-19.

This chain links TRBV7-2 with TRBJ1-2; 8 bases map to TRBD1. The CDR3 extends over 14 amino acids. V shed 2 bases and J 8 bases; nucleotides not matched to a gene: 7. Germline CDR1 reads SGHTA; CDR2 reads FQGNSA. The CDR3 DNA is TGTGCCAGCAGCTTACCCGGGACAGGAGGGGGCTACACCTTC. Protein product: CASSLPGTGGGYTF.

The genes are TRBV28 and TRBJ1-4; TRBD1 is a possible D gene (5 bases). The CDR3 contains 15 residues. Germline-derived CDR1 and CDR2 are MDHEN and SYDVKM. The ends were cut back, 7 bases at V and 4 bases at J, with 16 bases in the middle. The CDR3 DNA reads TGTGCCAGCACCAGACGAGCAGGGTATAATGAAAAACTGTTTTTT. The encoded protein is CASTRRAGYNEKLFF.

V gene TRBV4-1 combines with J gene TRBJ2-1; 8 positions match TRBD2. Unmatched junction bases numbered 5, after V lost 1 base and J lost 3 bases. The CDR3 is 16 residues long. In germline, CDR1 is MGHRA, CDR2 YSYEKL. The CDR3 sequence: CASSQGRGALYNEQFF. The CDR3 DNA follows: TGCGCCAGCAGCCAAGGGCGGGGGGCCCTCTACAATGAGCAGTTCTTC.

The chain combines TRBV14 with TRBJ1-1, with D unresolved. CDR1 SGHDN and CDR2 FVKESK come from the germline V gene. V was cut by 4 bases and J by 0 bases, with 6 bases left in between. The CDR3 sequence is 13 residues long. The CDR3 sequence is CASSRSMNTEAFF. CDR3 nucleotide sequence: TGTGCCAGCAGCCGAAGCATGAACACTGAAGCTTTCTTT.

The chain is built from TRBV11-2 and TRBJ2-3; the match to TRBD1 covers 7 bases. Germline values: CDR1 SGHAT, CDR2 FQNNGV. The CDR3 sequence is 14 residues long. Germline trimming cut 5 bases from V and 2 bases from J; bases unmatched to any gene: 4. The CDR3 region is CASSTTGFTDTQYF. In nucleotides, the CDR3 is TGTGCCAGCAGCACGACAGGGTTCACAGATACGCAGTATTTT.

V gene TRBV29-1 combines with J gene TRBJ2-1; the match to TRBD2 covers 10 bases. V lost 1 base and J lost 0; bases outside the gene matches: 12. Germline CDR1 is SQVTM and CDR2 is ANQGSEA. The CDR3 is 19 residues long. Here the CDR3 DNA reads TGCAGCGTTGAAGCTGGGACTAGCGCCCCCCTGCGCTCCTACAATGAGCAGTTCTTC. It yields the protein CSVEAGTSAPLRSYNEQFF.

V and J are TRBV7-9 and TRBJ1-3; 9 bases line up with TRBD1. The CDR3 is made up of 15 amino acids. Germline assignment: CDR1 SEHNR and CDR2 FQNEAQ (reference sequence). The junction had 3 bases not matched to a gene; V was cut back by 0 bases and J by 6 bases. CDR3 amino acids: CASSLAGQGTNTIYF. In DNA, the CDR3 is TGTGCCAGCAGCTTAGCGGGACAGGGCACAAACACCATATATTTT. Full variable domain (remainder filled in from reference TRBV7-9 and TRBJ1-3): DTGVSQNPRHKITKRGQNVTFRCDPISEHNRLYWYRQTLGQGPEFLTYFQNEAQLEKSRLLSDRFSAERPKGSFSTLEIQRTEQGDSAMYLCASSLAGQGTNTIYFGEGSWLTVV.

This sequence joins TRBV7-3 and TRBJ2-1; the match to TRBD2 covers 7 bases. The CDR3 contains 14 residues. Germline-derived CDR1 and CDR2 are SGHTA and FQGTGA. The J segment lost 5 bases and the V segment lost 0 bases, leaving 1 base of the junction unmatched. DNA for the CDR3: TGTGCCAGCAGCTTAACCGGGGGGAACAATGAGCAGTTCTTC. It is translated as CASSLTGGNNEQFF.

The chain uses TRBV6-2 or TRBV6-3 and TRBJ2-5; a possible D gene is TRBD1 (6 bases). This CDR3 region has 14 residues. Per the germline V gene, CDR1 is MNHEY and CDR2 is SVGEGT. Trimming removed 2 bases from V and 5 bases from J, with 12 bases in between. The CDR3 protein is CASSYGQLLETQYF. The CDR3 nucleotides read TGTGCCAGCAGTTACGGACAGCTCCTCGAGACCCAGTACTTC.

The chain carries TRBV30 and TRBJ1-3, with 7 nucleotides matching TRBD1. The CDR3 is 17 residues long. V lost 3 bases and J lost 0; bases outside the gene matches: 11. Germline lookup yields CDR1 GTSNPN and CDR2 SVGIG (reference sequence). CDR3 bases: TGTGCCTGGAGCTTGAACAGGGGTACTCTCTCTGGAAACACCATATATTTT. Translated: CAWSLNRGTLSGNTIYF.

CDR3 sequence: CASSAASGNEQFF. CDR3 nucleotide sequence: TGTGCCAGCAGCGCCGCTAGCGGCAATGAGCAGTTCTTC. The chain combines TRBV9 with TRBJ2-1, with TRBD2 matching 7 bases. Germline V gives CDR1 SGDLS, CDR2 YYNGEE. Trimming took 3 bases from V and 6 from J; bases not matched to a gene: 3. The CDR3 totals 13 residues.

The V gene is TRBV15, the J gene TRBJ2-3, with D possibly TRBD2 on 6 matching bases. This CDR3 region has 17 residues. The germline V gene has CDR1 LNHNV and CDR2 YYDKDF (reference sequence). V lost 3 bases, J lost 2 bases, and 18 bases lay in between. The CDR3 protein is CATSSPTGTLLTDTQYF. The CDR3 nucleotides are TGTGCCACCAGCAGCCCAACCGGGACTCTCCTCACAGATACGCAGTATTTT.

This chain links TRBV6-5 with TRBJ2-7; D perhaps matches TRBD1 (6 bases). The CDR3 consists of 13 residues. V dropped 6 bases and J dropped 6 bases, with 15 bases sitting between them. Germline V gene data show CDR1 as MNHEY and CDR2 as SVGAGI. This chain's CDR3 is CASSPGQYREQYF. For the CDR3, the DNA is TGTGCCAGCAGCCCCGGACAGTACCGCGAGCAGTACTTC.

The chain has TRBV4-1 and TRBJ2-7; TRBD1 matches at 9 bases. The CDR3 is made up of 15 amino acids. Germline V gene data show CDR1 as MGHRA and CDR2 as YSYEKL. With 5 bases clipped from V and 0 bases from J, the junction kept 5 bases outside the gene matches. The CDR3 protein is CASSTLTGGSYEQYF. In nucleotides, the CDR3 is TGCGCCAGCAGCACTCTGACAGGGGGCTCCTACGAGCAGTACTTC.

This chain joins TRBV5-1 and TRBJ2-7, with 8 bases fitting TRBD2. The J segment lost 5 bases and the V segment lost 4 bases, leaving 11 bases of the junction unmatched. The CDR3 runs 15 residues. CDR1 SGHRS and CDR2 YFSETQ come from the germline V gene. DNA for the CDR3: TGCGCCAGCAGCCCTCTGGCGGGGGGACTCCACGAGCAGTACTTC. Residues: CASSPLAGGLHEQYF.

A single count supports this clone. The chain uses TRBV4-1 and TRBJ1-5; D might be TRBD1 (6 bases). CDR1 is MGHRA, CDR2 YSYEKL, per germline. This CDR3 has 15 amino acids. V gave up 4 bases and J gave up 4 bases, with 14 bases separating them. In DNA, the CDR3 is TGCGCCAGCAGCCCAGAAAACAGGGAGAATCAGCCCCAGCATTTT. It specifies CASSPENRENQPQHF.

The chain couples TRBV19 to TRBJ2-7; D may be TRBD1 (6 bases). The CDR3 is made up of 16 amino acids. Germline values: CDR1 LNHDA, CDR2 SQIVND (reference sequence). The V and J ends lost 4 bases and 4 bases respectively, with 20 bases between them. CDR3 in amino acids: CASSNQGYSFPYEQYF. In DNA form, the CDR3 reads TGTGCCAGTAGTAATCAGGGGTACTCTTTCCCGTACGAGCAGTACTTC.